This TCR beta chain appears in the sequencing data of a study of type 1 regulatory T cells. As for the study in general: An in vitro protocol generated T-allo10, a Tr1-enriched, alloantigen-specific CD4 T cell product.

V shed 4 bases and J shed 4 bases, with 13 bases lying between them. Per the germline V gene, CDR1 is SGHVS and CDR2 is FNYEAQ. The CDR3 is made up of 14 amino acids. Turning to this clonotype: Antigen unknown.

TCRdb reprocessed the reads via MiXCR and lists one record per CDR3 protein. The sample records 63,000 or so distinct CDR3 sequences, more than 45% being singletons. The origin of this receptor is a human donor in good health. The chain uses TRBV7-6 and TRBJ2-5, with a tentative D call TRBD2 (5 bases). Sequencing was carried out using cultured non-Tr1 T cells, either the whole culture or a sorted T cell fraction (not recorded which). The CDR3 DNA reads TGTGCCAGCAGCTCTAATAGCGTGGCAGAGACCCAGTACTTC. Translating it yields CASSSNSVAETQYF.